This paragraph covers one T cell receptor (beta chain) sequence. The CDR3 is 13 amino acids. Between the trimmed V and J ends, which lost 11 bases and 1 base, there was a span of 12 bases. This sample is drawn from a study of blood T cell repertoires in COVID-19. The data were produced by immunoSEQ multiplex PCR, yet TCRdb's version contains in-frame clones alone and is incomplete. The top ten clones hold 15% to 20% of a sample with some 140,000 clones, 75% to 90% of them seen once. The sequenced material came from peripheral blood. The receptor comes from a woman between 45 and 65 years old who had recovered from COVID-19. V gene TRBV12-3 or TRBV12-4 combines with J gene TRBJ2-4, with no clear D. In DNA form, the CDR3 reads TGTGCCTCCGCTGGCTCCGCCAAAAACATTCAGTACTTC. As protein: CASAGSAKNIQYF.